These 26 T cell receptor beta chains were sequenced from one sample in a study of blood T cell repertoires in COVID-19. Generated by immunoSEQ multiplex PCR, the TCRdb table keeps only in-frame clones and is missing some. The sample carries 140,000 or so clones, over 80% recorded once. Input material: PBMCs or T cells enriched from blood (not recorded which). The origin of the receptors is a man aged 55 to 69 who had recovered from COVID-19.

This clone was recorded once. The rearrangement links TRBV5-1 to TRBJ1-1; 10 bases map to TRBD1. The CDR3 extends over 15 amino acids. Germline V gene sequence: CDR1 SGHRS, CDR2 YFSETQ. Losses at the gene ends were 4 bases for V and 4 bases for J; bases not matched to a gene: 7. DNA of the CDR3: TGCGCCAGCAGCCAGGACAGGGGGTTATCCACTGAAGCTTTCTTT. Residues: CASSQDRGLSTEAFF.

This chain uses TRBV28 with TRBJ1-4; D unresolved. The CDR3 consists of 16 residues. V lost 6 bases, J lost 5 bases, and 19 bases lay in between. Germline V gene lookup returns CDR1 MDHEN and CDR2 SYDVKM. In DNA form, the CDR3 reads TGTGCCAGCAGGGTCGGGTCCCGGCTCGTAAATGAAAAACTGTTTTTT. Its protein is CASRVGSRLVNEKLFF.

The V gene is TRBV11-2, the J gene TRBJ2-1; the D is unclear. Germline V lookup: CDR1 SGHAT, CDR2 FQNNGV. The CDR3 spans 14 residues. Between the trimmed V and J ends, which lost 2 bases and 0 bases, there was a span of 5 bases. CDR3 protein: CASSLNCSYNEQFF. For the CDR3, the DNA is TGTGCCAGCAGCTTAAACTGCTCCTACAATGAGCAGTTCTTC.

The rearrangement joins TRBV3-1 (or the pseudogene TRBV3-2) to TRBJ1-2, with TRBD1 identical over 11 bases. Germline lookup yields CDR1 LGHDT and CDR2 YNNKEL (reference sequence). The trim removed 4 bases at V and 2 bases at J, leaving 15 bases unmatched. This CDR3 contains 19 residues. CDR3 in amino acids: CASSPSPGQGGTTNYGYTF. DNA for the CDR3: TGTGCCAGCAGCCCCTCTCCGGGACAGGGGGGGACGACCAACTATGGCTACACCTTC.

The rearrangement links TRBV6-4 to TRBJ1-6; no firm D call. CDR1 MRHNA and CDR2 SNTAGT come from the germline V gene. The ends were cut back, 5 bases at V and 9 bases at J, with 11 bases in the middle. The CDR3 contains 13 residues. CDR3 bases: TGTGCCAGCAGTTCCAGCTTAGCTTCACCCCTCCACTTT. Translation gives CASSSSLASPLHF.

V and J are TRBV10-1 and TRBJ2-7; D gene ambiguous. Trimming left V 2 bases short and J 4 bases short, with 18 bases between. The CDR3 runs to 16 residues. Germline CDR1 is WNHNN and CDR2 is SYGVQD (reference sequence). CDR3 amino acids: CASSERSLSKRYEQYF. CDR3 DNA sequence: TGCGCCAGCAGTGAGAGGAGTCTCAGCAAACGATACGAGCAGTACTTC.

The chain couples TRBV7-9 to TRBJ2-7; D gene unclear. In germline, CDR1 is SEHNR, CDR2 FQNEAQ (reference sequence). The V and J ends lost 4 bases and 5 bases respectively, with 15 bases between them. The CDR3 extends over 14 amino acids. The CDR3 region has the DNA TGTGCCAGCAGCTCCAAGGAGAAACCGGACGAGCAGTACTTC. It codes for CASSSKEKPDEQYF.

The chain couples TRBV27 to TRBJ2-7; D is possibly TRBD1 (6 bases). V dropped 5 bases and J dropped 5 bases, with 28 bases sitting between them. Germline loops: CDR1 MNHEY, CDR2 SMNVEV (reference sequence). CDR3 length: 18 amino acids. CDR3 bases: TGTGCCAGCAGTATATTACGGCAGGGGCCTACCAGTATGGACGAGCAGTACTTC. Translating it yields CASSILRQGPTSMDEQYF.

V usage is TRBV30 and J usage is TRBJ1-2, with D maybe TRBD1 (6 bases). The CDR3 length is 13 residues. V dropped 0 bases and J dropped 4 bases, with 9 bases sitting between them. Germline V gene lookup returns CDR1 GTSNPN and CDR2 SVGIG (reference sequence). The DNA for the CDR3 is TGTGCCTGGAGTGTAGGGGGGGCCTATGGCTACACCTTC. It codes for CAWSVGGAYGYTF.

Comments on this clone: A read error may account for a junction end that differs from germline. Other DNA sequences within the sample encode an identical CDR3. The chain carries TRBV28 and TRBJ1-1; D is ambiguous. Germline V lookup: CDR1 MDHEN, CDR2 SYDVKM. The length of the CDR3 is 12 residues. The chain's CDR3 is CASRELNTEAFF. In DNA form, the CDR3 reads TGTGCCAGCAGGGAGTTGAACACTGAAGCCTTCTTT.

CDR3 coding DNA: TGTGCCAGCAGCCAAGTAACGATCGGGGGACAGTCCTACGAGCAGTACTTC. It encodes CASSQVTIGGQSYEQYF. The chain couples TRBV3-1 (or the pseudogene TRBV3-2) to TRBJ2-7, with D perhaps TRBD1 (7 bases). The CDR3 runs 17 residues. V lost 1 base to trimming and J lost 1 base, with 17 bases between them. Looked up from germline, CDR1 is LGHDT and CDR2 is YNNKEL (reference sequence).

The genes are TRBV7-9 and TRBJ1-5; D is possibly TRBD1 (6 bases). The CDR3 has 14 residues. The ends were cut back, 5 bases at V and 1 base at J, with 9 bases in the middle. The germline V gene encodes CDR1 SEHNR and CDR2 FQNEAQ (reference sequence). The CDR3 loop is CASSDGTSNQPQHF. The DNA for the CDR3 is TGTGCCAGCAGCGATGGGACAAGCAATCAGCCCCAGCATTTT.

J is TRBJ2-7 and V is TRBV5-6; 9 nucleotides agree with TRBD1. CDR3 length: 15 amino acids. Trimming cost V 2 bases and J 2 bases; bases outside gene matches: 5. The germline gives CDR1 SGHDT, CDR2 YYEEEE. This CDR3 reads CASSFGGQGPYEQYF. Written as DNA, the CDR3 is TGTGCCAGCAGCTTTGGGGGACAGGGACCCTACGAGCAGTACTTC.

The V gene is TRBV14, the J gene TRBJ2-5; 7 nucleotides align to TRBD2. The CDR3 is made up of 14 amino acids. The germline CDR1 and CDR2 sequences are SGHDN and FVKESK. The V segment lost 4 bases and the J segment 5 bases; nucleotides outside the gene matches: 7. The CDR3 loop is CASSLMTSRETQYF. The CDR3 nucleotides read TGTGCCAGCAGCCTAATGACTAGCAGGGAGACCCAGTACTTC.

The chain recombines TRBV11-2 with TRBJ2-2; TRBD2 agrees at 10 bases. With 5 bases clipped from V and 4 bases from J, the junction kept 4 bases outside the gene matches. Looked up from germline, CDR1 is SGHAT and CDR2 is FQNNGV. CDR3 length: 15 amino acids. CDR3 residues: CASSRRLAGTGELFF. In DNA form, the CDR3 reads TGTGCCAGCAGCCGGAGACTAGCGGGCACCGGGGAGCTGTTTTTT.

The V call is TRBV6-5, the J call TRBJ2-2; D is perhaps TRBD1 (6 bases). CDR1 and CDR2 (germline): MNHEY, SVGAGI. The V gene lost 7 bases and the J gene lost 4 bases, with 16 bases spanning the gap. This CDR3 contains 15 residues. Written as DNA, the CDR3 is TGTGCCAGCACCCCCCTCTCAGGGGTCACCGGGGAGCTGTTTTTT. Protein: CASTPLSGVTGELFF.

This chain uses TRBV18 with TRBJ1-1, with 8 bases matching TRBD1. CDR1 KGHSH and CDR2 LQKENI come from the germline V gene. J lost 5 bases, V lost 3 bases, and 5 bases had no gene match. This CDR3 is built from 14 residues. The CDR3 nucleotides are TGTGCCAGCTCACCCGGACAGGGTTATACTGAAGCTTTCTTT. This gives the protein CASSPGQGYTEAFF.

This clone is a singleton in its sample. This chain connects TRBV18 to TRBJ2-3; D is undetermined. Germline-derived CDR1 and CDR2 are KGHSH and LQKENI. This CDR3 comprises 14 residues. Trimming pared 2 bases from V and 4 bases from J, leaving 10 bases between. Here the CDR3 reads CASSPSTSPDTQYF. In nucleotides, the CDR3 is TGTGCCAGCTCACCATCAACGAGCCCAGATACGCAGTATTTT.

CDR3 DNA: TGTGCCAGCAGTTTTCGGACAGCCAACTATGGCTACACCTTC. Translation gives CASSFRTANYGYTF. V usage is TRBV6-5 and J usage is TRBJ1-2; perhaps TRBD1 as D (6 bases). This CDR3 is built from 14 residues. In germline, CDR1 is MNHEY, CDR2 SVGAGI. V was pared by 4 bases and J by 2 bases, with 11 bases between.

The rearrangement joins TRBV2 to TRBJ2-7; D is unclear. CDR3 length: 12 residues. From germline, CDR1 is SNHLY and CDR2 FYNNEI. This chain's CDR3 is CAGGPRRYEQYF. CDR3 sequence (DNA): TGTGCAGGCGGTCCCCGTCGATACGAGCAGTACTTC.

The chain combines TRBV5-8 with TRBJ1-4; possible D gene TRBD1, 6 bases. Germline loops: CDR1 SGHTS, CDR2 YDEGEE. The ends were cut back, 5 bases at V and 4 bases at J, with 12 bases in the middle. The CDR3 runs 14 residues. This CDR3 is CASRYRAGNEKLFF. The CDR3 nucleotides read TGTGCCAGCAGATACAGGGCTGGTAATGAAAAACTGTTTTTT.

The chain is built from TRBV2 and TRBJ1-1; D gene unclear. The CDR3 runs to 14 residues. CDR1 is SNHLY and CDR2 is FYNNEI in the germline V gene. V lost 4 bases to trimming and J lost 4 bases, with 13 bases between them. This chain's CDR3 is CASSAIDRGTEAFF. CDR3 nucleotides: TGTGCCAGCAGTGCGATAGACCGGGGCACTGAAGCTTTCTTT.

This chain connects TRBV18 to TRBJ1-1, with D uncertain. This CDR3 spans 14 amino acids. The ends were cut back, 3 bases at V and 3 bases at J, with 11 bases in the middle. Per germline, CDR1 KGHSH and CDR2 LQKENI. DNA of the CDR3: TGTGCCAGCTCACCGCTCAATCGGGACACTGAAGCTTTCTTT. It yields the protein CASSPLNRDTEAFF.

The chain links TRBV2 to TRBJ2-1; a possible D gene is TRBD1 (5 bases). The CDR3 covers 13 residues. Germline V gives CDR1 SNHLY, CDR2 FYNNEI. V shed 7 bases and J shed 1 base, with 8 bases lying between them. CDR3 bases: TGTGCCAGCATAGGGGTGTCCTACAATGAGCAGTTCTTC. Protein sequence: CASIGVSYNEQFF.

This chain joins TRBV5-1 and TRBJ2-1, with TRBD2 identical over 11 bases. Germline V gene sequence: CDR1 SGHRS, CDR2 YFSETQ. V lost 3 bases, J lost 9 bases, and 20 bases stayed unmatched. CDR3 length: 19 amino acids. The CDR3 here is CASSSHPLAGGVPAGEQFF. For the CDR3, the DNA is TGCGCCAGCAGCTCCCATCCCCTAGCGGGAGGAGTACCCGCGGGTGAGCAGTTCTTC.

The V and J genes are TRBV7-6 and TRBJ2-5, with 8 bases that match TRBD2. The CDR3 consists of 14 residues. J lost 5 bases, V lost 1 base, and 3 bases had no gene match. The germline gives CDR1 SGHVS, CDR2 FNYEAQ. For the CDR3, the DNA is TGTGCCAGCAGCTTAGGCGGGGGGCTGGAGACCCAGTACTTC. It translates to CASSLGGGLETQYF.